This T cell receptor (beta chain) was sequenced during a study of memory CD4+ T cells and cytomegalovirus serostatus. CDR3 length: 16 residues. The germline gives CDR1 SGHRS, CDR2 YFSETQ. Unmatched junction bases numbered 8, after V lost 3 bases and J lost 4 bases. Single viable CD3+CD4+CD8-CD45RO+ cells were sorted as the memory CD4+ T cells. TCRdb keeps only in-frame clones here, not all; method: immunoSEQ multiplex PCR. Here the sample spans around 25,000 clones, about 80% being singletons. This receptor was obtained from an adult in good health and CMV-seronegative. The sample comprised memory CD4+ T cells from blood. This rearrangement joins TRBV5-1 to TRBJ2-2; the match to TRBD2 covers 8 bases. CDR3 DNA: TGCGCCAGCAGCTCCTCAGCGGGGGCCTCCACCGGGGAGCTGTTTTTT. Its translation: CASSSSAGASTGELFF.